This T cell receptor (beta chain) was observed in a study of cytomegalovirus exposure and HLA in healthy donors. The PCR contained 60 Vbeta and 13 Jbeta primers. This table comes from immunoSEQ multiplex PCR, and its TCRdb copy is limited to in-frame clones, with some not included. Here the sample spans about 85,000 clones, 75% to 85% being singletons. This CDR3 has 14 residues. The germline V and J ends were trimmed by 3 bases and 5 bases, with 16 bases remaining between them. The germline V gene encodes CDR1 GTSNPN and CDR2 SVGIG (reference sequence). Despite likely unrecorded immune exposures, the donors were nominally healthy at the time of sampling.

This TCR derives from a man aged 45 to 65 in good health and CMV-seropositive. The sequencing input was PBMCs. The V call is TRBV30, the J call TRBJ2-5; the D gene is possibly TRBD2 (7 bases). CDR3 sequence reads: CAWRRVGGGETQYF. CDR3 nucleotide sequence: TGTGCCTGGAGGCGTGTGGGAGGGGGGGAGACCCAGTACTTC.